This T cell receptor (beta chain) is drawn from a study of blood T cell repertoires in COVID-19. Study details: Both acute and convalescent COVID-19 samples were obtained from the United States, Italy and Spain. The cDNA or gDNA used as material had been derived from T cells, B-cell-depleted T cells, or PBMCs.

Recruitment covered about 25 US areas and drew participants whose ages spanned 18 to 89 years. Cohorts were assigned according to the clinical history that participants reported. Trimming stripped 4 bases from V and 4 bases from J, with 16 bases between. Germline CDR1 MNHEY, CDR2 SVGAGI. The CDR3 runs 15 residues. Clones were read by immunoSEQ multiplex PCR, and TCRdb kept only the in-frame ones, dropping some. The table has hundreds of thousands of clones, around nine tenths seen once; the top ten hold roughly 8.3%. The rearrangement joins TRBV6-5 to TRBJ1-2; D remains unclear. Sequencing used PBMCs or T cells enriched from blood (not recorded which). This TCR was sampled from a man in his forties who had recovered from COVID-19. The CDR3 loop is CASSSAYPASYGYTF. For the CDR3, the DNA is TGTGCCAGCAGTTCAGCGTACCCAGCTTCCTATGGCTACACCTTC.